What follows are 26 T cell receptor beta chains derived from one specimen sequenced in a study of T cell changes during pregnancy in multiple sclerosis (dated by TCRdb to about 2019). Libraries came from the immunoSEQ multiplex PCR assay. As stored in TCRdb, this immuneACCESS dataset retains in-frame rearrangements with V and J assigned. A fraction of the clones does not appear; measured against another copy, unresolved V genes explain less than half of the discrepancy, and the remainder lacks a known reason. The sample records tens of thousands of clones, 90% to 95% of which are singletons. 1% of the sample is held by the ten biggest clonotypes. Sample: peripheral blood, taken in the first trimester of pregnancy. These receptors were collected from a female donor with multiple sclerosis, enrolled in a pregnancy study.

V and J are TRBV9 and TRBJ2-7, with TRBD1 matching 8 bases. The V segment lost 0 bases and the J segment 2 bases; nucleotides outside the gene matches: 7. The CDR3 is 16 residues long. CDR1 is SGDLS and CDR2 is YYNGEE in the germline V gene. This CDR3 is CASSVGGTGVAYEQYF. In nucleotides, the CDR3 is TGTGCCAGCAGCGTAGGTGGGACAGGCGTCGCCTACGAGCAGTACTTC.

The J gene is TRBJ2-5, the V gene TRBV28; 8 nucleotides match TRBD1. The CDR3 is 12 residues long. Germline assignment: CDR1 MDHEN and CDR2 SYDVKM. Germline trimming cut 2 bases from V and 11 bases from J; bases unmatched to any gene: 4. CDR3 sequence: CASSLPGQVQYF. Here the CDR3 DNA reads TGTGCCAGCAGTTTACCGGGACAGGTACAGTACTTC.

The chain combines TRBV4-2 with TRBJ1-2; 7 bases line up with TRBD1. The V gene's germline CDR1 is LGHNA and CDR2 YNFKEQ. The ends lost 3 bases at V and 0 bases at J; junction bases unmatched: 4. The CDR3 totals 15 residues. The CDR3 spells CASSQDRSSNYGYTF. For the CDR3, the DNA is TGTGCCAGCAGCCAGGACAGGAGTTCTAACTATGGCTACACCTTC.

The gene calls are TRBV19 and TRBJ1-3, with unresolved D. This CDR3 spans 14 amino acids. Germline values: CDR1 LNHDA, CDR2 SQIVND (reference sequence). V lost 0 bases to trimming and J lost 0 bases, with 3 bases between them. CDR3 DNA sequence: TGTGCCAGTAGTATAGACAGCTCTGGAAACACCATATATTTT. Amino acid sequence: CASSIDSSGNTIYF.

Concerning this clone: The sample holds other DNA sequences that translate to the same CDR3. The chain is built from TRBV7-9 and TRBJ1-2; 7 nucleotides align to TRBD1. This CDR3 contains 13 residues. V lost 3 bases to trimming and J lost 4 bases; unmatched junction nucleotides: 2. Germline values: CDR1 SEHNR, CDR2 FQNEAQ (reference sequence). This CDR3 reads CASSLGDSYGYTF. The CDR3 nucleotides are TGTGCCAGCAGCTTGGGGGACAGCTATGGCTACACCTTC.

The J gene is TRBJ1-6, the V gene TRBV9; 7 bases agree with TRBD1. The CDR3 loop spans 14 amino acids. The germline CDR1 and CDR2 sequences are SGDLS and YYNGEE. J lost 7 bases, V lost 4 bases, and 5 bases had no gene match. The CDR3 sequence: CASSPWDRNSPLHF. CDR3 DNA: TGTGCCAGCAGCCCTTGGGACAGAAATTCACCCCTCCACTTT.

The chain recombines TRBV6-6 with TRBJ2-5, with D perhaps TRBD2 (5 bases). V was trimmed by 5 bases and J by 3 bases, leaving 13 bases between them. The CDR3 extends over 14 amino acids. In germline, CDR1 is MNHNY, CDR2 SVGAGI (reference sequence). CDR3: CASSQGGSKETQYF. For the CDR3, the DNA is TGTGCCAGCAGTCAAGGAGGCTCTAAAGAGACCCAGTACTTC.

The DNA of the CDR3 is TGTGCCAGCAGCCACCTGGGACAGGATAGCAATCAGCCCCAGCATTTT. Residues: CASSHLGQDSNQPQHF. The chain has TRBV7-3 and TRBJ1-5, with 8 bases identical to TRBD1. The V gene's germline CDR1 is SGHTA and CDR2 FQGTGA. Trimming at V came to 5 bases and at J to 0 bases, leaving 6 bases not matched to a gene. CDR3 length: 16 residues.

V is TRBV6-5 and J is TRBJ2-1, with 8 nucleotides matching TRBD1. CDR3 size: 13 residues. J was trimmed by 7 bases and V by 2 bases; bases with no gene match: 1. Germline loops: CDR1 MNHEY, CDR2 SVGAGI. The CDR3 region is CASSYRTGNEQFF. The DNA for the CDR3 is TGTGCCAGCAGTTACCGGACAGGGAATGAGCAGTTCTTC.

The chain uses TRBV5-5 and TRBJ2-7; D may be TRBD1 (8 bases). The V and J ends lost 4 bases and 5 bases respectively, with 22 bases between them. The CDR3 consists of 16 residues. CDR1 is SGHKS and CDR2 is YYEKEE in the germline V gene (reference sequence). CDR3 DNA: TGTGCCAGCAGCCTACGAAGCGGGACAGGAGTTGACGAGCAGTACTTC. It translates to CASSLRSGTGVDEQYF. Full variable domain (outside the CDR3, taken from reference TRBV5-5 and TRBJ2-7): DAGVTQSPTHLIKTRGQQVTLRCSPISGHKSVSWYQQVLGQGPQFIFQYYEKEERGRGNFPDRFSARQFPNYSSELNVNALLLGDSALYLCASSLRSGTGVDEQYFGPGTRLTVT.

The table lists this clone with a count of one. The chain recombines TRBV15 with TRBJ2-3; 8 nucleotides agree with TRBD1. The CDR3 totals 16 residues. Trimming took 5 bases from V and 4 from J; bases not matched to a gene: 11. From germline, CDR1 is LNHNV and CDR2 YYDKDF (reference sequence). In DNA, the CDR3 is TGTGCCACCAGCGGACCAGACAGGGGAAGGTCAGATACGCAGTATTTT. It yields the protein CATSGPDRGRSDTQYF.

The chain links TRBV7-2 to TRBJ1-4; tentative D call: TRBD1 (6 bases). CDR1 SGHTA and CDR2 FQGNSA come from the germline V gene. The CDR3 covers 15 residues. The V end lost 2 bases, the J end lost 3 bases, and 10 bases lay between the germline ends. In nucleotides, the CDR3 is TGTGCCAGCAGCTTAAGCCGGACAGCTAATGAAAAACTGTTTTTT. Translation gives CASSLSRTANEKLFF.

V gene TRBV2 combines with J gene TRBJ2-7; possible D gene TRBD1, 6 bases. The CDR3 has 14 amino acids. The V gene's germline CDR1 is SNHLY and CDR2 FYNNEI. Trimming removed 3 bases at V and 6 bases at J, with 15 bases between. The CDR3 DNA follows: TGTGCCAGCAGTGATTTCGGCAGGGGAATCGAGCAGTACTTC. Residues: CASSDFGRGIEQYF.

The chain combines TRBV9 with TRBJ2-1; TRBD1 matches at 8 bases. Germline loops: CDR1 SGDLS, CDR2 YYNGEE. CDR3 size: 14 residues. V was clipped by 4 bases and J by 7 bases; unmatched bases: 7. The CDR3 bases are TGTGCCAGCAGCTCGCGGACAGGGATAAATGAGCAGTTCTTC. Its translation: CASSSRTGINEQFF. Variable domain in full (rest from reference TRBV9 and TRBJ2-1): DSGVTQTPKHLITATGQRVTLRCSPRSGDLSVYWYQQSLDQGLQFLIQYYNGEERAKGNILERFSAQQFPDLHSELNLSSLELGDSALYFCASSSRTGINEQFFGPGTRLTVL.

V usage is TRBV2 and J usage is TRBJ2-1; 10 bases map to TRBD2. The V gene's germline CDR1 is SNHLY and CDR2 FYNNEI. The trim removed 4 bases at V and 0 bases at J, leaving 12 bases unmatched. The CDR3 covers 19 residues. CDR3 sequence reads: CASSVPLAGVNPSYNEQFF. The CDR3 DNA reads as TGTGCCAGCAGTGTGCCCCTAGCGGGAGTAAACCCCTCCTACAATGAGCAGTTCTTC.

This sequence joins TRBV11-2 and TRBJ1-5; 7 bases are shared with TRBD1. This CDR3 comprises 14 residues. Germline CDR1 and CDR2: SGHAT and FQNNGV. Losses at the gene ends were 5 bases for V and 3 bases for J; bases not matched to a gene: 4. As DNA, the CDR3 is TGTGCCAGCAGCCCACAGGGGAACAATCAGCCCCAGCATTTT. The encoded protein is CASSPQGNNQPQHF.

The J gene is TRBJ2-3, the V gene TRBV9; TRBD2 matches at 12 bases. Trimming cost V 4 bases and J 5 bases; bases outside gene matches: 8. CDR1 is SGDLS, CDR2 YYNGEE, per germline. The CDR3 loop spans 16 amino acids. The CDR3 loop reads CASSRSSGGALDTQYF. CDR3 nucleotides: TGTGCCAGCAGCAGGTCTAGCGGGGGGGCGTTAGATACGCAGTATTTT.

The chain carries TRBV30 and TRBJ2-7, with a possible D match to TRBD1 (6 bases). V shed 0 bases and J shed 0 bases, with 12 bases lying between them. This CDR3 comprises 15 residues. Germline V gives CDR1 GTSNPN, CDR2 SVGIG (reference sequence). DNA for the CDR3: TGTGCCTGGAGTGTCAGGGGTCTACCCTCCTACGAGCAGTACTTC. Encoded protein: CAWSVRGLPSYEQYF.

This clone has only one observation. The chain uses TRBV7-9 and TRBJ1-2; D unresolved. V lost 0 bases and J lost 5, with 13 bases in between. The length of the CDR3 is 15 residues. CDR1 and CDR2 (germline): SEHNR, FQNEAQ (reference sequence). CDR3: CASSLAPGIGYGYTF. CDR3 DNA: TGTGCCAGCAGCTTAGCGCCGGGAATAGGATATGGCTACACCTTC.

V and J are TRBV6-5 and TRBJ1-3; weak D call: TRBD1 (6 bases). The V end lost 5 bases, the J end lost 4 bases, and 12 bases lay between the germline ends. Looked up from germline, CDR1 is MNHEY and CDR2 is SVGAGI. CDR3 size: 14 residues. The CDR3 here is CASSTGQKGNTIYF. DNA for the CDR3: TGTGCCAGCAGTACCGGACAGAAGGGAAACACCATATATTTT.

V and J are TRBV29-1 and TRBJ1-2; 8 nucleotides match TRBD1. The V and J ends lost 6 bases and 4 bases, in that order; junction bases with no gene match: 7. The CDR3 totals 13 residues. Germline V gene lookup returns CDR1 SQVTM and CDR2 ANQGSEA. The CDR3 sequence: CSVGVTGVYGYTF. CDR3 in DNA: TGCAGCGTAGGGGTGACAGGGGTCTATGGCTACACCTTC. The variable domain in full, with the rest retrieved from reference TRBV29-1 and TRBJ1-2, is SAVISQKPSRDICQRGTSLTIQCQVDSQVTMMFWYRQQPGQSLTLIATANQGSEATYESGFVIDKFPISRPNLTFSTLTVSNMSPEDSSIYLCSVGVTGVYGYTFGSGTRLTVV.

This clone was seen only once. The chain links TRBV5-1 to TRBJ2-1; 13 bases align to TRBD2. Germline V gives CDR1 SGHRS, CDR2 YFSETQ. The CDR3 has 17 amino acids. Unmatched junction bases numbered 4, after V lost 0 bases and J lost 4 bases. The CDR3 coding sequence is TGCGCCAGCAGCTTGGTCGCGGGACTAGCGGGATACAATGAGCAGTTCTTC. Protein: CASSLVAGLAGYNEQFF.

This clone has a single count. The chain uses TRBV10-2 and TRBJ2-1, with TRBD2 identical over 12 bases. The germline V gene has CDR1 WSHSY and CDR2 SAAADI. This CDR3 contains 14 residues. J gave up 5 bases and V 7 bases, and 3 bases lay outside the gene matches. The CDR3 sequence: CASNRLAGDNEQFF. The CDR3 DNA reads TGCGCCAGCAATCGACTAGCGGGAGACAATGAGCAGTTCTTC.

The genes are TRBV7-3 and TRBJ2-1, with a possible D match to TRBD2 (6 bases). CDR3 size: 15 residues. V shed 4 bases and J shed 3 bases, with 13 bases lying between them. Per germline, CDR1 SGHTA and CDR2 FQGTGA. The CDR3, as DNA: TGTGCCAGCAGCTCTAGGAGGGCCTTCTACAATGAGCAGTTCTTC. As protein: CASSSRRAFYNEQFF.

The chain joins TRBV5-5 to TRBJ1-1; D may be TRBD1 (5 bases). Trimming took 2 bases from V and 0 from J, leaving 8 bases between them. This CDR3 has 14 residues. The germline V gene encodes CDR1 SGHKS and CDR2 YYEKEE (reference sequence). Here the CDR3 reads CASSLWGVNTEAFF. DNA of the CDR3: TGTGCCAGCAGCTTATGGGGGGTGAACACTGAAGCTTTCTTT. The full variable domain, with the rest looked up from reference TRBV5-5 and TRBJ1-1, is DAGVTQSPTHLIKTRGQQVTLRCSPISGHKSVSWYQQVLGQGPQFIFQYYEKEERGRGNFPDRFSARQFPNYSSELNVNALLLGDSALYLCASSLWGVNTEAFFGQGTRLTVV.

J is TRBJ2-7 and V is TRBV4-2, with D unresolved. Germline V gene lookup returns CDR1 LGHNA and CDR2 YNFKEQ. Trimming removed 0 bases at V and 5 bases at J, with 8 bases between. There are 13 residues in the CDR3. The DNA of the CDR3 is TGTGCCAGCAGCCAAGACGGTTTCAACGAGCAGTACTTC. Protein sequence: CASSQDGFNEQYF.